The present TCR beta chain was sequenced within a study of blood T cell repertoires in COVID-19. Across the whole study: COVID-19 samples from acute and convalescent phases originated in the United States, Italy and Spain.

There are 16 residues in the CDR3. CDR1 and CDR2 from the germline V gene are SQVTM and ANQGSEA. Unmatched junction bases numbered 15, after V lost 6 bases and J lost 7 bases. Method: immunoSEQ multiplex PCR; TCRdb's copy keeps in-frame clones and lacks some. The data show around 160,000 clones, more than 65% seen once. Those who participated ranged in age from about 18 to 89 years and resided in 20 to 30 US areas. Assignments of participants to cohorts depended upon their own reported clinical history. All recovered Cohort 3 donors got two negative PCRs, got clearance, or saw symptom resolution. V usage is TRBV29-1 and J usage is TRBJ1-2, with 12 bases matching TRBD1. Input material: PBMCs or T cells enriched from blood (not recorded which). The clonotype originates from a man aged 45 to 65 who had recovered from COVID-19. The CDR3 loop reads CSVPEGTGGIPSGYTF. The CDR3 DNA reads as TGCAGCGTCCCAGAAGGGACAGGGGGCATTCCAAGTGGCTACACCTTC.